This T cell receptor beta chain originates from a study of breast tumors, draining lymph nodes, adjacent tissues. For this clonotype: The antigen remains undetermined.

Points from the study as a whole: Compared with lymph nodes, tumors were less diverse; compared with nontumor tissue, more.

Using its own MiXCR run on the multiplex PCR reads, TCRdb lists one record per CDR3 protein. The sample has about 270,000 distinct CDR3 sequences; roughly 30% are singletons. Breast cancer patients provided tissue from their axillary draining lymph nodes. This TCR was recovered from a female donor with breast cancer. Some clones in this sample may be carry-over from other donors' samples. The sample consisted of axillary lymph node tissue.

The CDR3 here is CASRHTGAEQYF. In nucleotides, the CDR3 is TGTGCCAGCAGACACACAGGGGCCGAGCAGTACTTC. The chain has TRBV12-3 or TRBV12-4 and TRBJ2-7; TRBD1 matches 7 bases. The CDR3 totals 12 residues. V gave up 6 bases and J gave up 6 bases; unmatched junction bases: 5.